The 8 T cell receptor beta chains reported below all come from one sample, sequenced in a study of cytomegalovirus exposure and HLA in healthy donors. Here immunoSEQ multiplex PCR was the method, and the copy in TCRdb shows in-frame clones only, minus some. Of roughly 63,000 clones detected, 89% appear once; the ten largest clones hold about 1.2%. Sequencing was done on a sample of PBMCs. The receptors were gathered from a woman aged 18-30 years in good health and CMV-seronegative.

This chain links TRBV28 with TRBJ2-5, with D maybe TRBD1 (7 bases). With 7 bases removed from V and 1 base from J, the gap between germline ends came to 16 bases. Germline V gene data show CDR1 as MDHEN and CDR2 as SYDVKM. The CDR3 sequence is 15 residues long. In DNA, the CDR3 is TGTGCCAGCAATTCAGGGGGGACTTCCCAAGAGACCCAGTACTTC. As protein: CASNSGGTSQETQYF.

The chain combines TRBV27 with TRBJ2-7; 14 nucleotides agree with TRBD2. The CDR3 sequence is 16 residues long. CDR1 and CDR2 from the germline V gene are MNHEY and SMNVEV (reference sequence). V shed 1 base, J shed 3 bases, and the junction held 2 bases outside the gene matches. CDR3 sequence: CASSLLGLAGVYEQYF. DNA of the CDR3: TGTGCCAGCAGTTTATTGGGACTAGCGGGAGTCTACGAGCAGTACTTC.

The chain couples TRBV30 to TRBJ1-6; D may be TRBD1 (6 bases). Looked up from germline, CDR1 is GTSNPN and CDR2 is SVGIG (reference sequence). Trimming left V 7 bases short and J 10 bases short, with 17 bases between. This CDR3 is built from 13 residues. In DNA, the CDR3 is TGTGCCTACCAACAGGGAGACGGCTCACCCCTCCACTTT. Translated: CAYQQGDGSPLHF.

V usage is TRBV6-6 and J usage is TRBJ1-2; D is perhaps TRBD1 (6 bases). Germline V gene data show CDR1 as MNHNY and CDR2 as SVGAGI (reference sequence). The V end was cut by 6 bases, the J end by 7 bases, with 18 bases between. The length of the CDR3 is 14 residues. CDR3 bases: TGTGCCAGCAGCATAAACAGGGATAGCCGTGGCTACACCTTC. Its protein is CASSINRDSRGYTF.

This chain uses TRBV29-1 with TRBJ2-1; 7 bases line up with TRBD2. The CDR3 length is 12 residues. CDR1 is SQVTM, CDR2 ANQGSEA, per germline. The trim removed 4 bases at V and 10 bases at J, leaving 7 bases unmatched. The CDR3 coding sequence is TGCAGCGTTGCCCTGGGGGGGGAAGAGCAGTTCTTC. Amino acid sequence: CSVALGGEEQFF.

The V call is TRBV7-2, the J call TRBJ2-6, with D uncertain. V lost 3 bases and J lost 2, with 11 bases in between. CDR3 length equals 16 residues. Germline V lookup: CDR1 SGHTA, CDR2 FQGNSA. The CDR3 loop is CASSLGPSPGANVLTF. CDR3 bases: TGTGCCAGCAGCTTGGGCCCGTCTCCTGGGGCCAACGTCCTGACTTTC.

The CDR3 sequence is CASRTGESYNEQFF. The CDR3 coding sequence is TGCGCCAGCCGGACAGGGGAGTCCTACAATGAGCAGTTCTTC. The V and J genes are TRBV5-1 and TRBJ2-1; 9 bases map to TRBD1. CDR1 SGHRS and CDR2 YFSETQ come from the germline V gene. V was pared by 7 bases and J by 1 base, with 3 bases of the junction left unmatched. CDR3 length equals 14 residues.

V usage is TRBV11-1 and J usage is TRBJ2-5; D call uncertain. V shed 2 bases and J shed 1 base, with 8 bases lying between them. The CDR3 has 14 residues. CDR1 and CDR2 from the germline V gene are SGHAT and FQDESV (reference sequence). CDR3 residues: CASSLRSGQETQYF. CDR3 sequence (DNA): TGTGCCAGCAGCTTAAGGTCGGGCCAAGAGACCCAGTACTTC. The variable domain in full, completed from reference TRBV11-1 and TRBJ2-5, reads EAEVAQSPRYKITEKSQAVAFWCDPISGHATLYWYRQILGQGPELLVQFQDESVVDDSQLPKDRFSAERLKGVDSTLKIQPAELGDSAMYLCASSLRSGQETQYFGPGTRLLVL.